Listed here is a single TCR beta chain. The antigen is undetermined. Relative to the germline gene, one junction end is altered; a read error may explain this. The sample originates from a study of cytomegalovirus exposure and HLA in healthy donors. PCR employed 60 Vbeta and 13 Jbeta primers. Original handling: There were around 80 million unique TCR beta chains by a later count, and 10 million to 12 million of them were shared. Repertoires were generated with immunoSEQ multiplex PCR, while TCRdb's copy carries only in-frame clones and drops some. V, J and clone size derive from that table, while D and trimming were established from the DNA sequence. The sample lists around 180,000 clones, about 90% occurring once. The CDR3 spans 14 residues. From germline, CDR1 is SEHNR and CDR2 FQNEAQ (reference sequence). Whole-study results and caveats: Presence/absence analysis assumed near-uniform sequencing depth across donors. Later analysis identified a missense DCLRE1C variant that was linked to TCR beta V- and J-gene trimming.

This chain uses TRBV7-9 with TRBJ2-7; no reliable D call. The specimen was PBMCs. This sequence originates from a girl under two years old in good health and CMV-seronegative. The CDR3 protein is CSSSLVESSYEQYF. CDR3 bases: TGTTCCAGCAGCTTAGTGGAGAGCTCCTACGAGCAGTACTTC.